These T cell receptor beta chains were read from a single sample in a study of response to subunit inactivated influenza vaccine. MiXCR was run by TCRdb on the RT-PCR reads, yielding one entry per CDR3 protein. The table has just under 550,000 distinct CDR3 sequences, under 25% seen once; the top ten hold under 3.5%. The same data also contributed to another study, on T cells expressing NK-cell markers.

The input for sequencing was CD4+ T cells sorted from PBMCs, taken roughly 12 days after vaccination. The receptors derive from a middle-aged man who received an inactivated influenza vaccine. Each CDR3 is given with its conserved first and last residue. D genes are given only for firm matches. Size is stated for part of the rows, as once, few or many counts, or as a class when the clone is expanded.

J | D | V | size | DNA | CDR3
TRBJ2-5 | NA | TRBV29-1 | NA | TGCAGCGTTACCACTAGCATCTACCAAGAGACCCAGTACTTC | CSVTTSIYQETQYF
TRBJ2-5 | NA | TRBV7-2 | many | TGTGCCAGCAGCTTATCCGGGAGAGGTCGAGAGACCCAGTACTTC | CASSLSGRGRETQYF
TRBJ2-1 | TRBD2 | TRBV7-8 | NA | TGTGCCAGTAACCTTTTAGCGGGGGGGTTTGATGAGCAGTTCTTC | CASNLLAGGFDEQFF
TRBJ1-2 | NA | TRBV3-1 | once | TGTGCCAGCAGCCCCGAGGGGTACGGCGGCTACACCTTC | CASSPEGYGGYTF
TRBJ2-1 | NA | TRBV29-1 | NA | TGCAGCGTCATCGGCCCAGGCCCAAATGAGCAGTTCTTC | CSVIGPGPNEQFF
TRBJ2-7 | NA | TRBV4-2 | NA | TGTGCCAGCAGCCAAGATCTTGGAGGTAGACAGTCCGTCTCCTACGAGCAGTACTTC | CASSQDLGGRQSVSYEQYF
TRBJ1-6 | NA | TRBV5-6 | few | TGTGCCAGCAGTAAGGACGTTAGGGGTTATTCACCCCTCCACTTT | CASSKDVRGYSPLHF
TRBJ2-3 | NA | TRBV20-1 | few | TGCAGTGCTAGGCCCGGGACCACTACAGATACGCAGTATTTT | CSARPGTTTDTQYF
TRBJ1-5 | TRBD1 | TRBV6-1 | NA | TGTGCCAGCAGGGCAGGGGGTGGCAATCAGCCCCAGCATTTT | CASRAGGGNQPQHF
TRBJ2-2 | NA | TRBV4-3 | NA | TGCGCCAGCAGCCAAGAAGGGGGACACAACACCGGGGAGCTGTTTTTT | CASSQEGGHNTGELFF
TRBJ2-4 | TRBD1 | TRBV5-1 | NA | TGCGCCAGCAGCCTCGGACAGGCCATAGCCAAAAACATTCAGTACTTC | CASSLGQAIAKNIQYF
TRBJ1-1 | NA | TRBV15 | many | TGTGCCACCAGCAGAGATCGGAACACTGAAGCTTTCTTT | CATSRDRNTEAFF
TRBJ1-1 | NA | TRBV29-1 | few | TGCAGCGCCGGACGGCAGAACACTGAAGCTTTCTTT | CSAGRQNTEAFF
TRBJ2-1 | TRBD2 | TRBV24-1 | NA | TGTGCCACCAGTGATGGTACCGGGACTAGAAATGAGCAGTTCTTC | CATSDGTGTRNEQFF
TRBJ1-1 | NA | TRBV12-3/TRBV12-4 | NA | TGTGCCAGCAGTGGGACACCCTTGAACACTGAAGCTTTCTTT | CASSGTPLNTEAFF
TRBJ2-3 | NA | TRBV5-5 | NA | TGTGCCAGCAGCTTTTCGGGGAGCCCAACAGATACGCAGTATTTT | CASSFSGSPTDTQYF
TRBJ2-7 | NA | TRBV3-1 | once | TGTGCCAGCAGCCACTCCGGGACGGTTGACTACGAGCAGTACTTC | CASSHSGTVDYEQYF
TRBJ1-5 | TRBD1 | TRBV12-3/TRBV12-4 | NA | TGTGCCAGCAAATGGGACAGGGGGGATTATCAGCCCCAGCATTTT | CASKWDRGDYQPQHF
TRBJ2-5 | NA | TRBV7-2 | few | TGTGCCAGCAGCTTAGCGTCAAGAATGTACCAAGAGACCCAGTACTTC | CASSLASRMYQETQYF
TRBJ1-5 | TRBD1 | TRBV6-1 | NA | TGTGCCAGCAGTGACTTACAGGGGGCTCGACGAAGGCAGCCCCAGCATTTT | CASSDLQGARRRQPQHF
TRBJ1-2 | TRBD1 | TRBV20-1 | NA | TGCAGTGCTAGGGACAGGGGATACTATGGCTACACCTTC | CSARDRGYYGYTF
TRBJ1-3 | TRBD1 | TRBV11-2 | many | TGTGCCAGCAGCTACCCGGGACAGGGGCCGAGAAGAAGCTCTGGAAACACCATATATTTT | CASSYPGQGPRRSSGNTIYF